The 2 T cell receptor beta chains given below trace back to one sample, sequenced in a study of T cells in Graves' hyperthyroidism and ophthalmopathy. Amplified TCR beta CDR3 regions came from RNA transcripts. A set of HTBI primers served as the primers for a first-round RT-PCR of the TCR CDR3. A single record per CDR3 protein comes from TCRdb applying MiXCR to the multiplex PCR reads. This table holds about 260,000 distinct CDR3 sequences, around 17% found once. Sequencing used blood. The receptor set was obtained from a woman in her late teens or twenties with Graves' ophthalmopathy.

The gene calls are TRBV3-1 and TRBJ1-2, with TRBD1 identical over 8 bases. V gave up 4 bases and J gave up 7 bases; unmatched junction bases: 8. The CDR3 is 14 residues long. Germline CDR1 LGHDT, CDR2 YNNKEL (reference sequence). CDR3 nucleotide sequence: TGTGCCAGCAGCCTGGACCAGGGGGCGCGTGGCTACACCTTC. Its protein product is CASSLDQGARGYTF.

This clonotype appeared a few times. The chain uses TRBV27 and TRBJ2-7; 9 bases are shared with TRBD2. V shed 6 bases and J 2 bases; nucleotides not matched to a gene: 5. CDR3 length: 14 residues. CDR1 and CDR2 from the germline V gene are MNHEY and SMNVEV (reference sequence). CDR3 amino acids: CASRQAGGPYEQYF. CDR3 DNA: TGTGCCAGCAGACAAGCGGGGGGTCCCTACGAGCAGTACTTC.